Below, 15 T cell receptor beta chains from the same sample are listed, as sequenced in a study of blood T cell repertoires in COVID-19. Sequencing was performed with immunoSEQ multiplex PCR; in TCRdb, only in-frame clones are kept and a portion is missing. This sample has 150,000 to 200,000 clones, with more than 80% found just once. Input material: peripheral blood. These receptors came from a woman of 80 years or more with COVID-19, enrolled during active disease.

The V call is TRBV5-6, the J call TRBJ2-7; 9 nucleotides match TRBD1. Per the germline V gene, CDR1 is SGHDT and CDR2 is YYEEEE. This CDR3 is 13 amino acids long. Trimming at V came to 3 bases and at J to 7 bases, leaving 5 bases not matched to a gene. The CDR3 protein is CASSWGDRDEQYF. Here the CDR3 DNA reads TGTGCCAGCAGCTGGGGGGACAGGGATGAGCAGTACTTC.

The V and J genes are TRBV28 and TRBJ2-1, with 14 bases aligning to TRBD2. Trimming took 3 bases from V and 8 from J; bases not matched to a gene: 9. Germline values: CDR1 MDHEN, CDR2 SYDVKM. The CDR3 spans 17 residues. Here the CDR3 reads CASSFNSGLAGVYEQFF. The CDR3 DNA is TGTGCCAGCAGTTTCAACTCGGGACTAGCGGGAGTTTATGAGCAGTTCTTC.

This clone has only one observation. V usage is TRBV4-1 and J usage is TRBJ2-7, with no clear D. Germline loops: CDR1 MGHRA, CDR2 YSYEKL. With 0 bases removed from V and 6 bases from J, the gap between germline ends came to 12 bases. The CDR3 totals 14 residues. The CDR3 region is CASSQDRGPGEQYF. The CDR3 bases are TGCGCCAGCAGCCAAGATCGAGGTCCCGGCGAGCAGTACTTC.

This chain connects TRBV10-3 to TRBJ2-1, with 9 positions matching TRBD2. The CDR3 has 17 residues. V lost 1 base and J lost 4; bases outside the gene matches: 8. The germline V gene has CDR1 ENHRY and CDR2 SYGVKD. Here the CDR3 reads CAISEFQIAGDYNEQFF. The CDR3 nucleotides read TGTGCCATCAGTGAGTTTCAGATAGCGGGGGATTACAATGAGCAGTTCTTC.

This clone occurred once. The rearrangement uses TRBV7-2 and TRBJ1-2, with 7 bases identical to TRBD1. Trimming took 2 bases from V and 1 from J; bases not matched to a gene: 4. The V gene's germline CDR1 is SGHTA and CDR2 FQGNSA. The CDR3 length is 15 residues. CDR3 DNA: TGTGCCAGCAGCTTAAGGCAGGGGGGTAACTATGGCTACACCTTC. Translated, it gives CASSLRQGGNYGYTF. Filled out from reference TRBV7-2 and TRBJ1-2, the complete variable domain reads GAGVSQSPSNKVTEKGKDVELRCDPISGHTALYWYRQSLGQGLEFLIYFQGNSAPDKSGLPSDRFSAERTGGSVSTLTIQRTQQEDSAVYLCASSLRQGGNYGYTFGSGTRLTVV.

The genes are TRBV28 and TRBJ1-6; D is perhaps TRBD1 (5 bases). Germline CDR1 is MDHEN and CDR2 is SYDVKM. CDR3 size: 15 residues. V dropped 7 bases and J dropped 5 bases, with 15 bases sitting between them. CDR3 amino acids: CASTRSGTDNSPLHF. The CDR3 region has the DNA TGTGCCAGCACCAGAAGCGGGACTGATAATTCACCCCTCCACTTT.

The chain carries TRBV2 and TRBJ1-1; 9 bases line up with TRBD1. The CDR3 runs to 15 residues. The V gene's germline CDR1 is SNHLY and CDR2 FYNNEI. The V gene end was trimmed by 6 bases and the J gene end by 1 base; junction bases not matched to a gene: 6. CDR3 protein: CASSALGQGNTEAFF. The CDR3 DNA reads TGTGCCAGCAGCGCACTGGGACAGGGGAACACTGAAGCTTTCTTT.

The chain employs TRBV6-2 or TRBV6-3 and TRBJ2-4, with a tentative D call TRBD2 (6 bases). V gave up 0 bases and J gave up 0 bases, with 15 bases separating them. The CDR3 loop spans 18 amino acids. Germline values: CDR1 MNHEY, CDR2 SVGEGT. CDR3 sequence (DNA): TGTGCCAGCAGTTACTCGAGCCTGGCGGGACTAGCCAAAAACATTCAGTACTTC. Translating gives CASSYSSLAGLAKNIQYF.

This chain connects TRBV24-1 to TRBJ1-5; tentative D call: TRBD1 (6 bases). This CDR3 spans 13 amino acids. Germline assignment: CDR1 KGHDR and CDR2 SFDVKD. V lost 4 bases and J 5 bases, leaving 8 bases between the germline ends. CDR3 loop: CATSEQGHQPQHF. The DNA of the CDR3 is TGTGCCACCAGTGAACAGGGCCATCAGCCCCAGCATTTT.

This clone appeared a few times. The chain combines TRBV28 with TRBJ2-7; 10 nucleotides match TRBD2. CDR1 and CDR2 from the germline V gene are MDHEN and SYDVKM. Trimming took 3 bases from V and 6 from J; bases not matched to a gene: 5. This CDR3 has 14 residues. The CDR3 loop is CASSFSLAGAEQYF. The CDR3 nucleotides read TGTGCCAGCAGTTTTTCGCTAGCGGGAGCCGAGCAGTACTTC.

The genes are TRBV20-1 and TRBJ2-1; possibly TRBD2 for D (6 bases). V lost 6 bases and J 7 bases, leaving 7 bases between the germline ends. From germline, CDR1 is DFQATT and CDR2 SNEGSKA (reference sequence). This CDR3 contains 10 residues. The CDR3 coding sequence is TGCAGTGCCGGGACTAATGAGCAGTTCTTC. This codes for CSAGTNEQFF.

This rearrangement joins TRBV28 to TRBJ1-1; D is ambiguous. Germline CDR1 and CDR2: MDHEN and SYDVKM. This CDR3 region has 16 residues. Trimming took off 1 base at V and 0 bases at J, with 12 bases between the two ends. CDR3 DNA: TGTGCCAGCAGTTTATTCGAGGAGGAAATGAACACTGAAGCTTTCTTT. This translates into CASSLFEEEMNTEAFF. Supplemented by reference TRBV28 and TRBJ1-1, the full variable domain reads DVKVTQSSRYLVKRTGEKVFLECVQDMDHENMFWYRQDPGLGLRLIYFSYDVKMKEKGDIPEGYSVSREKKERFSLILESASTNQTSMYLCASSLFEEEMNTEAFFGQGTRLTVV.

This rearrangement joins TRBV6-5 to TRBJ1-2; perhaps TRBD1 as D (5 bases). Germline CDR1 MNHEY, CDR2 SVGAGI. CDR3 length: 13 amino acids. V was trimmed by 8 bases and J by 8 bases, leaving 18 bases between them. This CDR3 reads CASLQSGGSGYTF. For the CDR3, the DNA is TGTGCCAGCCTCCAATCGGGGGGATCCGGCTACACCTTC.

The rearrangement joins TRBV6-1 to TRBJ2-2, with TRBD1 matching 8 bases. CDR3 length equals 16 residues. The V segment lost 3 bases and the J segment 0 bases; nucleotides outside the gene matches: 3. The V gene's germline CDR1 is MNHNS and CDR2 SASEGT. The CDR3 here is CASSEQGAANTGELFF. The CDR3 DNA follows: TGTGCCAGCAGTGAGCAGGGGGCGGCGAACACCGGGGAGCTGTTTTTT.

This clone was seen at least ten times. The chain carries TRBV7-3 and TRBJ2-5, with 7 positions matching TRBD2. The germline V gene has CDR1 SGHTA and CDR2 FQGTGA. The J segment lost 5 bases and the V segment lost 5 bases, leaving 8 bases of the junction unmatched. This CDR3 contains 14 residues. CDR3 in DNA: TGTGCCAGCAGCACAGGACTAGGAACGGAGACCCAGTACTTC. Translation: CASSTGLGTETQYF.